Following are 20 T cell receptor beta chains from one sample sequenced in a study of immune cell composition in non-small cell lung cancer. This table comes from immunoSEQ multiplex PCR, and its TCRdb copy is limited to in-frame clones, with some not included. Counted here are 4,500 to 5,000 clones, over 75% occurring once; the ten biggest clones make up approximately 10%. Input material: lung tumor tissue. The receptors come from a human donor with non-small cell lung cancer.

The rearrangement links TRBV5-1 to TRBJ1-4; maybe TRBD1 (6 bases). Trimming cost V 4 bases and J 3 bases, with 13 bases left between them. Germline V gene sequence: CDR1 SGHRS, CDR2 YFSETQ. The CDR3 totals 15 residues. Here the CDR3 reads CASSDNRAANEKLFF. CDR3 bases: TGCGCCAGCAGCGATAACAGGGCCGCTAATGAAAAACTGTTTTTT.

This rearrangement joins TRBV9 to TRBJ2-3; 13 positions match TRBD2. This CDR3 contains 17 residues. With V trimmed by 0 bases and J by 5 bases, 6 bases remained unmatched. Germline V gene lookup returns CDR1 SGDLS and CDR2 YYNGEE. The CDR3 bases are TGTGCCAGCAGCGTAGTAGGGACTAGCGGGATGGGAGATACGCAGTATTTT. Its translation: CASSVVGTSGMGDTQYF.

The chain employs TRBV7-3 and TRBJ2-3; D uncertain. CDR1 and CDR2 (germline): SGHTA, FQGTGA. V was clipped by 1 base and J by 4 bases, with 12 bases between them. The CDR3 runs to 15 residues. The CDR3 is CASSLNGSPADTQYF. In DNA form, the CDR3 reads TGTGCCAGCAGCTTAAACGGTAGCCCTGCAGATACGCAGTATTTT.

The CDR3 coding sequence is TGTGCCAGTAATCCCTCGCCGGGACTAGCGAGCGTCAGGGAAGAGACCCAGTACTTC. Translated, it gives CASNPSPGLASVREETQYF. The chain couples TRBV19 to TRBJ2-5; 10 positions agree with TRBD2. The ends lost 7 bases at V and 3 bases at J; junction bases unmatched: 20. CDR1 LNHDA and CDR2 SQIVND come from the germline V gene (reference sequence). The CDR3 covers 19 residues.

V gene TRBV7-9 combines with J gene TRBJ2-7, with a tentative D call TRBD1 (5 bases). Germline assignment: CDR1 SEHNR and CDR2 FQNEAQ (reference sequence). Deletions cut 3 bases from V and 1 base from J, with 16 bases between. CDR3 length: 16 amino acids. This CDR3 is CASSFVSGAGSYEQYF. The DNA of the CDR3 is TGTGCCAGCAGCTTCGTGAGTGGGGCAGGTTCCTACGAGCAGTACTTC. Together with reference TRBV7-9 and TRBJ2-7, the CDR3 gives the full variable domain: DTGVSQNPRHKITKRGQNVTFRCDPISEHNRLYWYRQTLGQGPEFLTYFQNEAQLEKSRLLSDRFSAERPKGSFSTLEIQRTEQGDSAMYLCASSFVSGAGSYEQYFGPGTRLTVT.

V gene TRBV19 combines with J gene TRBJ2-7, with a tentative D call TRBD1 (5 bases). V shed 4 bases and J shed 4 bases, with 20 bases lying between them. The CDR3 totals 16 residues. The germline CDR1 and CDR2 sequences are LNHDA and SQIVND (reference sequence). CDR3 residues: CASSNFSPGKAYEQYF. For the CDR3, the DNA is TGTGCCAGTAGTAATTTTAGTCCAGGGAAGGCATACGAGCAGTACTTC. The full variable domain, completed using reference TRBV19 and TRBJ2-7, is DGGITQSPKYLFRKEGQNVTLSCEQNLNHDAMYWYRQDPGQGLRLIYYSQIVNDFQKGDIAEGYSVSREKKESFPLTVTSAQKNPTAFYLCASSNFSPGKAYEQYFGPGTRLTVT.

V and J are TRBV5-1 and TRBJ2-1; D is ambiguous. Germline loops: CDR1 SGHRS, CDR2 YFSETQ. V was trimmed by 2 bases and J by 9 bases, leaving 6 bases between them. The CDR3 spans 11 residues. The CDR3 protein is CASSFLSEQFF. CDR3 sequence (DNA): TGCGCCAGCAGCTTTCTCTCTGAGCAGTTCTTC.

The chain has TRBV28 and TRBJ2-2; no definite D call. V lost 7 bases and J lost 0, with 3 bases in between. Germline CDR1 and CDR2: MDHEN and SYDVKM. The CDR3 is 12 amino acids. The CDR3 DNA reads as TGTGCCAGCACGGCGAACACCGGGGAGCTGTTTTTT. Residues: CASTANTGELFF.

V gene TRBV28 combines with J gene TRBJ1-4; perhaps TRBD1 as D (5 bases). Germline-derived CDR1 and CDR2 are MDHEN and SYDVKM. V was trimmed by 3 bases and J by 8 bases, leaving 13 bases between them. The CDR3 consists of 14 residues. The CDR3 nucleotides are TGTGCCAGCAGTTTTTCAGGGCTAGACGAAAAACTGTTTTTT. Translation: CASSFSGLDEKLFF.

The chain couples TRBV6-1 to TRBJ1-2; D gene ambiguous. V shed 3 bases and J shed 4 bases, with 15 bases lying between them. The CDR3 sequence is 15 residues long. In germline, CDR1 is MNHNS, CDR2 SASEGT. The CDR3 loop reads CASSDRGILSYGYTF. DNA for the CDR3: TGTGCCAGCAGTGACCGGGGTATATTAAGCTATGGCTACACCTTC.

The rearrangement links TRBV7-9 to TRBJ2-5; 10 bases map to TRBD2. Unmatched junction bases numbered 14, after V lost 4 bases and J lost 3 bases. This CDR3 comprises 18 residues. CDR1 is SEHNR and CDR2 is FQNEAQ in the germline V gene (reference sequence). CDR3 coding DNA: TGTGCCAGCAGCTCCCGCTTTCAGCGGGAGGGCCGCAAAGAGACCCAGTACTTC. It translates to CASSSRFQREGRKETQYF. Full variable domain (outside the CDR3, taken from reference TRBV7-9 and TRBJ2-5): DTGVSQNPRHKITKRGQNVTFRCDPISEHNRLYWYRQTLGQGPEFLTYFQNEAQLEKSRLLSDRFSAERPKGSFSTLEIQRTEQGDSAMYLCASSSRFQREGRKETQYFGPGTRLLVL.

By share, this clone ranks as large. J is TRBJ2-3 and V is TRBV2; TRBD2 is a possible D gene (5 bases). Germline V CDR1 and CDR2: SNHLY, FYNNEI. V was clipped by 6 bases and J by 2 bases, with 15 bases between them. The CDR3 loop spans 15 amino acids. CDR3 DNA sequence: TGTGCCAGCAGGACTATAACGGGCCCCACAGATACGCAGTATTTT. Its translation is CASRTITGPTDTQYF.

The chain joins TRBV7-9 to TRBJ1-2, with 7 bases aligning to TRBD1. Germline CDR1 is SEHNR and CDR2 is FQNEAQ (reference sequence). This CDR3 has 14 amino acids. The V gene end was trimmed by 2 bases and the J gene end by 4 bases; junction bases not matched to a gene: 4. The CDR3 DNA reads as TGTGCCAGCAGCTTAAGGGACAGCATCTATGGCTACACCTTC. Protein: CASSLRDSIYGYTF.

This CDR3 is CASSQNSPLHF. The CDR3, as DNA: TGTGCCAGCAGCCAAAATTCACCCCTCCACTTT. This sequence joins TRBV7-2 and TRBJ1-6, with D unclear. The germline gives CDR1 SGHTA, CDR2 FQGNSA. V was shortened by 5 bases and J by 7 bases, with 3 bases between the two germline ends. The CDR3 is 11 amino acids.

The chain employs TRBV5-4 and TRBJ2-2, with 8 bases matching TRBD2. CDR3 length equals 15 residues. Germline V gene data show CDR1 as SGHNT and CDR2 as YYREEE (reference sequence). V lost 7 bases, J lost 6 bases, and 11 bases stayed unmatched. The CDR3 loop reads CASFLRAGVAGELFF. Written as DNA, the CDR3 is TGTGCCAGCTTCCTTAGAGCGGGAGTCGCCGGGGAGCTGTTTTTT. Filled out from reference TRBV5-4 and TRBJ2-2, the complete variable domain reads ETGVTQSPTHLIKTRGQQVTLRCSSQSGHNTVSWYQQALGQGPQFIFQYYREEENGRGNFPPRFSGLQFPNYSSELNVNALELDDSALYLCASFLRAGVAGELFFGEGSRLTVL.

The genes are TRBV5-5 and TRBJ2-3; D gene unclear. This CDR3 is 12 amino acids long. Trimming removed 4 bases from V and 3 bases from J, with 6 bases in between. Germline-derived CDR1 and CDR2 are SGHKS and YYEKEE (reference sequence). CDR3 sequence (DNA): TGTGCCAGCAGCCTTGAGACAGATACGCAGTATTTT. Encoded protein: CASSLETDTQYF.

The J gene is TRBJ2-4, the V gene TRBV19; perhaps TRBD1 as D (6 bases). Germline V gene sequence: CDR1 LNHDA, CDR2 SQIVND (reference sequence). V was clipped by 4 bases and J by 1 base, with 11 bases between them. CDR3 length: 15 amino acids. In DNA, the CDR3 is TGTGCCAGTAGTACAGGCGGACAGGCCAAAAACATTCAGTACTTC. Its protein is CASSTGGQAKNIQYF.

This chain connects TRBV7-8 to TRBJ1-5, with 8 bases aligning to TRBD1. J lost 5 bases, V lost 9 bases, and 9 bases had no gene match. The CDR3 runs 14 residues. Germline V lookup: CDR1 SGHVS, CDR2 FQNEAQ. CDR3 region: CASTFGQGHQPQHF. The DNA of the CDR3 is TGTGCCAGTACATTCGGACAGGGCCATCAGCCCCAGCATTTT. Filled out from reference TRBV7-8 and TRBJ1-5, the complete variable domain reads GAGVSQSPRYKVAKRGQDVALRCDPISGHVSLFWYQQALGQGPEFLTYFQNEAQLDKSGLPSDRFFAERPEGSVSTLKIQRTQQEDSAVYLCASTFGQGHQPQHFGDGTRLSIL.

The chain has TRBV19 and TRBJ1-2; 8 positions agree with TRBD1. The CDR3 is 13 residues long. The V gene end was trimmed by 7 bases and the J gene end by 6 bases; junction bases not matched to a gene: 7. The V gene's germline CDR1 is LNHDA and CDR2 SQIVND (reference sequence). The CDR3 loop reads CASKGRGRDGYTF. The CDR3 nucleotides are TGTGCCAGTAAGGGCAGGGGGCGAGATGGCTACACCTTC.

The chain has TRBV10-3 and TRBJ1-5; TRBD1 is a possible D gene (6 bases). The CDR3 is 14 amino acids. Germline lookup yields CDR1 ENHRY and CDR2 SYGVKD. Trimming removed 8 bases from V and 5 bases from J, with 16 bases in between. The CDR3 loop reads CAIGAQGKDQPQHF. The CDR3 region has the DNA TGTGCCATCGGCGCACAGGGTAAAGATCAGCCCCAGCATTTT.